This T cell receptor (beta chain) was sequenced during a study of cytomegalovirus exposure and HLA in healthy donors. Study details: The Caucasian-associated ancestry cluster contained about four fifths of the approximately 390 genotyped donors.

Study-wide points: In a later analysis, productive TCRs from donors in an Asian-associated ancestry cluster reportedly carried fewer N-insertions than the cohort mean. TCR beta chain V- and J-gene trimming was linked, in a later analysis, to a missense variant in DCLRE1C.

The germline V gene encodes CDR1 MNHEY and CDR2 SVGAGI. The CDR3 is 14 amino acids. V shed 6 bases, J shed 1 base, and the junction held 6 bases outside the gene matches. PCR involved 60 Vbeta and 13 Jbeta primers. TCRdb's copy holds only in-frame clones and misses some; the assay was immunoSEQ multiplex PCR. Of 200,000 or so clones in the sample, under 90% were seen once. As to this clone: What it binds is not known.

V usage is TRBV6-5 and J usage is TRBJ2-7, with TRBD1 matching 7 bases. Sequencing input: PBMCs. The receptor comes from a human donor in good health. Here the CDR3 reads CASSQGGASYEQYF. As DNA, the CDR3 is TGTGCCAGCAGCCAAGGGGGCGCATCCTACGAGCAGTACTTC.